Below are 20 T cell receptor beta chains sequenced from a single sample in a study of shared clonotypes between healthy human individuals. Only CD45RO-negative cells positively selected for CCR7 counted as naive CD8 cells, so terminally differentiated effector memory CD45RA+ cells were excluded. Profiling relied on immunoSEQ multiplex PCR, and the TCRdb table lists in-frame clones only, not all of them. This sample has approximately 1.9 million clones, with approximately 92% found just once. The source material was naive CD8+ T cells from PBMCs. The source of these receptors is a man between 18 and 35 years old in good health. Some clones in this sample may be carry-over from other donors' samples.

The CDR3 bases are TGTGCCAGCAGCTCATCTGTAAATGAGCAGTTCTTC. It specifies CASSSSVNEQFF. The J gene is TRBJ2-1, the V gene TRBV7-2; D not certain. This CDR3 is 12 amino acids long. Germline values: CDR1 SGHTA, CDR2 FQGNSA. V lost 4 bases and J lost 7, with 8 bases in between.

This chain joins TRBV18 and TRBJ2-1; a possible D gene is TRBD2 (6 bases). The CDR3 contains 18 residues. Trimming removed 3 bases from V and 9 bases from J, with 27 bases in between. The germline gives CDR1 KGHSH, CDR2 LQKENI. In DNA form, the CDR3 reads TGTGCCAGCTCACCTAATACCCGCGGGACGGGGACCCTCCGTGAGCAGTTCTTC. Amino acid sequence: CASSPNTRGTGTLREQFF. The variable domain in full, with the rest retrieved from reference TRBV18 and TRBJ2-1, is NAGVMQNPRHLVRRRGQEARLRCSPMKGHSHVYWYRQLPEEGLKFMVYLQKENIIDESGMPKERFSAEFPKEGPSILRIQQVVRGDSAAYFCASSPNTRGTGTLREQFFGPGTRLTVL.

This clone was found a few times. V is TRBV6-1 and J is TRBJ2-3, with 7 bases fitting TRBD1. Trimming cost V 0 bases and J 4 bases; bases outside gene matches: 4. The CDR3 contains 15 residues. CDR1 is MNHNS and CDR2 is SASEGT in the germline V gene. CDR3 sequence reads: CASSEALQGADTQYF. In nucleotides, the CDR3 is TGTGCCAGCAGTGAAGCGCTTCAGGGGGCAGATACGCAGTATTTT.

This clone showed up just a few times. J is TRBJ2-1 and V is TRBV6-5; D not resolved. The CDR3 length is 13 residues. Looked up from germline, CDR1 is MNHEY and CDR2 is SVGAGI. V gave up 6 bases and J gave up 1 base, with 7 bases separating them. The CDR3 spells CASRQRSYNEQFF. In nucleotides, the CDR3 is TGTGCCAGCAGGCAGAGGTCCTACAATGAGCAGTTCTTC.

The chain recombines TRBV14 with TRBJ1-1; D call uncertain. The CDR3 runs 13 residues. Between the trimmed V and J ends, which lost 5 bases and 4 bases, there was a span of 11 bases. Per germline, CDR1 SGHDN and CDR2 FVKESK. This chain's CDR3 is CASSSHRSTEAFF. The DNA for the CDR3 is TGTGCCAGCAGCAGTCACCGGAGCACTGAAGCTTTCTTT.

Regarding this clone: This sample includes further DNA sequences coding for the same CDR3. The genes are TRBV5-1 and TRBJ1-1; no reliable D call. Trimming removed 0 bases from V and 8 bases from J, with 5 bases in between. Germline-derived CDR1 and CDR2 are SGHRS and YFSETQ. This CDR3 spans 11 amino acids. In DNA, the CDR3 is TGCGCCAGCAGCTTGGGAAGGGAAGCTTTCTTT. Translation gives CASSLGREAFF.

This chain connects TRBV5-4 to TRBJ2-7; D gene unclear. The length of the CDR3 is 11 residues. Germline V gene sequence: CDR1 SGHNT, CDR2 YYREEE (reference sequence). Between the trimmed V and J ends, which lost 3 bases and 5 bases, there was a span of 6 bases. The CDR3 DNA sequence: TGTGCCAGCAGCTACAAGAACGAGCAGTACTTC. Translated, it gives CASSYKNEQYF.

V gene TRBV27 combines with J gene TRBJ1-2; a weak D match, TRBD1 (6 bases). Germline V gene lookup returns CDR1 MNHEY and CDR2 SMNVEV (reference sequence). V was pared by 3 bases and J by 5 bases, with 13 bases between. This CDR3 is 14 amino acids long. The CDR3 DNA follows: TGTGCCAGCAGTTTTGGGGGCACCCTTTATGGCTACACCTTC. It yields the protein CASSFGGTLYGYTF.

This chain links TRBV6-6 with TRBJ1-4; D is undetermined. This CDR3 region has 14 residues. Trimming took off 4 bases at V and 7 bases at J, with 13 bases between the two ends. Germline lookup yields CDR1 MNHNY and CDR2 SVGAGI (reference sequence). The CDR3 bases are TGTGCCAGCAGTTCGGTGGGTGCGAGTGAAAAACTGTTTTTT. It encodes CASSSVGASEKLFF.

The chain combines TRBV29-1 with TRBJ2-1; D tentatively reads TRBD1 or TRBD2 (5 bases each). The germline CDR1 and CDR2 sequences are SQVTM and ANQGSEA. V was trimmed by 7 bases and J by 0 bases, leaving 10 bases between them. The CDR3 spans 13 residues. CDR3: CSGGMGSYNEQFF. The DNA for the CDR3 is TGCAGCGGGGGGATGGGCTCCTACAATGAGCAGTTCTTC.

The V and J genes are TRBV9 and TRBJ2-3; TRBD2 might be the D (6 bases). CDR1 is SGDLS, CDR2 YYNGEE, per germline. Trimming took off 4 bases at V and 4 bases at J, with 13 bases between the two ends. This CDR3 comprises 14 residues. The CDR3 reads CASSPSGGADTQYF. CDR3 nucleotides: TGTGCCAGCAGCCCTTCCGGAGGGGCAGATACGCAGTATTTT.

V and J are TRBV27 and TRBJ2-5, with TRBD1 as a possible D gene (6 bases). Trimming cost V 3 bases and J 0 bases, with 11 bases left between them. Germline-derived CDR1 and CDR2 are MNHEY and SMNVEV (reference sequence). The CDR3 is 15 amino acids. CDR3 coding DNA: TGTGCCAGCAGTTTTACAGGGCGATACCAAGAGACCCAGTACTTC. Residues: CASSFTGRYQETQYF.

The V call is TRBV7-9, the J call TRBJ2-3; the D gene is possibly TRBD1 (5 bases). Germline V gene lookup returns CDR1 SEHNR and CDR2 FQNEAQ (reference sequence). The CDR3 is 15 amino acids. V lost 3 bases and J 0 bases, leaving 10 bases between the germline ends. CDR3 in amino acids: CASSFVGASTDTQYF. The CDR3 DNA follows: TGTGCCAGCAGCTTTGTAGGGGCTAGCACAGATACGCAGTATTTT. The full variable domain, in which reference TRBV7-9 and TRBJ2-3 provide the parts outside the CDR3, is DTGVSQNPRHKITKRGQNVTFRCDPISEHNRLYWYRQTLGQGPEFLTYFQNEAQLEKSRLLSDRFSAERPKGSFSTLEIQRTEQGDSAMYLCASSFVGASTDTQYFGPGTRLTVL.

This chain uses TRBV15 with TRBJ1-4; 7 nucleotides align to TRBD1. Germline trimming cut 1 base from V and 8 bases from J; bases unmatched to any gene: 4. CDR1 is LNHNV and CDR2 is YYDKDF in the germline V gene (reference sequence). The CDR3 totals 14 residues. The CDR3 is CATSRVTTGEKLFF. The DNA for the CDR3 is TGTGCCACCAGCAGAGTGACGACAGGGGAAAAACTGTTTTTT.

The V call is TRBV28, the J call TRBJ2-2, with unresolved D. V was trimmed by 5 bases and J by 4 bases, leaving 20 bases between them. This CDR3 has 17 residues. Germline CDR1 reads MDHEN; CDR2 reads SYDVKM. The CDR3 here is CASSPPRWRSTTGELFF. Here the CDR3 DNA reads TGTGCCAGCAGTCCCCCAAGGTGGCGGTCTACCACCGGGGAGCTGTTTTTT.

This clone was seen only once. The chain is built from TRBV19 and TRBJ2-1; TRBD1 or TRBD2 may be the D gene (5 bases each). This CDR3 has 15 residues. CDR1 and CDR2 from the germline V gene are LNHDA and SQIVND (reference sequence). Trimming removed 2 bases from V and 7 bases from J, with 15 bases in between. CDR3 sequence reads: CASSISSGAVNEQFF. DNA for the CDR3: TGTGCCAGTAGTATATCTTCCGGGGCAGTTAATGAGCAGTTCTTC.

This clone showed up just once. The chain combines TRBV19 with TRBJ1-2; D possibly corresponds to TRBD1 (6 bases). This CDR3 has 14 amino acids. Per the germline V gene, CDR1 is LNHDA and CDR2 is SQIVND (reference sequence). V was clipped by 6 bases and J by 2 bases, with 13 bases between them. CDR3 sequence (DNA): TGTGCCAGTAGAAAGGACAGCCTGAACTATGGCTACACCTTC. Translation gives CASRKDSLNYGYTF.

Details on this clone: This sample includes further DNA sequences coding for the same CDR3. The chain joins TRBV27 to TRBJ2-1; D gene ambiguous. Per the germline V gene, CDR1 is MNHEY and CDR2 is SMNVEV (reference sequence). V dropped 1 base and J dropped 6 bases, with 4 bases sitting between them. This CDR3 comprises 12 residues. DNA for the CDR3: TGTGCCAGCAGTTTATATGGCAATGAGCAGTTCTTC. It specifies CASSLYGNEQFF.

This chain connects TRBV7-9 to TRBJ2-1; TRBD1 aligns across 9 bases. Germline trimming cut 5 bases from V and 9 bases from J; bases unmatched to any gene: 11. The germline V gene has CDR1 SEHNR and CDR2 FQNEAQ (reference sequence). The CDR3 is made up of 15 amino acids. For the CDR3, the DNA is TGTGCCAGCAGCCCGACAGGGGGGACGGAGGGTGAGCAGTTCTTC. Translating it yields CASSPTGGTEGEQFF. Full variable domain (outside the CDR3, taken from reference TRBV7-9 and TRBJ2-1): DTGVSQNPRHKITKRGQNVTFRCDPISEHNRLYWYRQTLGQGPEFLTYFQNEAQLEKSRLLSDRFSAERPKGSFSTLEIQRTEQGDSAMYLCASSPTGGTEGEQFFGPGTRLTVL.

DNA for the CDR3: TGTGCCACCATAGCGGCCCTCTTTCCTGAGCAGTTCTTC. It codes for CATIAALFPEQFF. The chain joins TRBV10-3 to TRBJ2-1; possibly TRBD2 for D (6 bases). V was cut by 10 bases and J by 9 bases, with 19 bases left in between. Germline V lookup: CDR1 ENHRY, CDR2 SYGVKD. This CDR3 comprises 13 residues.